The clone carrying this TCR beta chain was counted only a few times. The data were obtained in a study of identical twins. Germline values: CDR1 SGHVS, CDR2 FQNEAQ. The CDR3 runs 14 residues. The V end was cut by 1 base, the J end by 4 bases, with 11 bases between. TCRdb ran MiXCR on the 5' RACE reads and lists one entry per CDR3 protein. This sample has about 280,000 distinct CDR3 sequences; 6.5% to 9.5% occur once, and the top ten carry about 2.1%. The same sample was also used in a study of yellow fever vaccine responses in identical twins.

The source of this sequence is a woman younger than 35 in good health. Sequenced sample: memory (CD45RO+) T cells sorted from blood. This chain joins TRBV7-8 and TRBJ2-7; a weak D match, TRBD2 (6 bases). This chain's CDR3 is CASSLGTSWYEQYF. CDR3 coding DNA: TGTGCCAGCAGCTTAGGTACTAGCTGGTACGAGCAGTACTTC.